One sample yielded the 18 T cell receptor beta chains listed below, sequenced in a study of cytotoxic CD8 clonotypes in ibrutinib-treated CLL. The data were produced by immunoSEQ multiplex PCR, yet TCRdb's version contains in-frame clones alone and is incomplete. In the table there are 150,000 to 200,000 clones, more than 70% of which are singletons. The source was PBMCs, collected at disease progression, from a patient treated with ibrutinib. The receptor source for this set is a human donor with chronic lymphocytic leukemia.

CDR3 DNA: TGTGCCAGCAGCTTAGCGAGCGGACAGGGATTGGGTCAGCCCCAGCATTTT. Amino acid sequence: CASSLASGQGLGQPQHF. V and J are TRBV7-2 and TRBJ1-5; 8 nucleotides align to TRBD1. Losses at the gene ends were 0 bases for V and 6 bases for J; bases not matched to a gene: 10. Looked up from germline, CDR1 is SGHTA and CDR2 is FQGNSA. This CDR3 has 17 amino acids.

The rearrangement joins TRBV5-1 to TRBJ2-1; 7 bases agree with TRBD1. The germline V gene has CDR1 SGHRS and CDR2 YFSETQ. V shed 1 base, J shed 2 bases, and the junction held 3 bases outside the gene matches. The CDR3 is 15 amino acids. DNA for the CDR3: TGCGCCAGCAGCTTGAGACAGGGTACCTACAATGAGCAGTTCTTC. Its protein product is CASSLRQGTYNEQFF.

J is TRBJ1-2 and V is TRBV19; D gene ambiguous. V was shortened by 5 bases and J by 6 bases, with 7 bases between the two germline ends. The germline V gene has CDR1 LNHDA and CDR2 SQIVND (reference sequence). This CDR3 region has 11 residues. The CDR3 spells CASSRRDGYTF. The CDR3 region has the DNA TGTGCCAGTAGTCGGAGGGATGGCTACACCTTC.

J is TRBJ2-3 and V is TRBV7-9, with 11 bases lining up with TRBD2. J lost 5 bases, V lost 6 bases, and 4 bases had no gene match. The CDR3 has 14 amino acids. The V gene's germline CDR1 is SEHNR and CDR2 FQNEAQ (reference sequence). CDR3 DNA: TGTGCCAGCAGACTAGCGGGAGAGGGAGATACGCAGTATTTT. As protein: CASRLAGEGDTQYF.

CDR3 nucleotide sequence: TGTGCCAGCAGGCAGACTAGTCGAAACACCGGGGAGCTGTTTTTT. Its protein product is CASRQTSRNTGELFF. The rearrangement links TRBV6-6 to TRBJ2-2, with D possibly matching TRBD2 (6 bases). V lost 6 bases to trimming and J lost 2 bases, with 13 bases between them. Germline assignment: CDR1 MNHNY and CDR2 SVGAGI (reference sequence). The CDR3 sequence is 15 residues long.

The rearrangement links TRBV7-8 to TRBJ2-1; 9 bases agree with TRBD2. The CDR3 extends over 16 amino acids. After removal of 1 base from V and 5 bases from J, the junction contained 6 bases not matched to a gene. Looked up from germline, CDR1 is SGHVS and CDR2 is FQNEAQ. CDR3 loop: CASSLGGLAFNNEQFF. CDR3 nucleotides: TGTGCCAGCAGCTTAGGTGGACTAGCGTTCAACAATGAGCAGTTCTTC.

CDR3 DNA sequence: TGTGCCAGCAGCTTGGGCCCGGGCGCGGGTCAGCCCCAGCATTTT. Its translation is CASSLGPGAGQPQHF. This chain links TRBV5-6 with TRBJ1-5; D uncertain. The CDR3 length is 15 residues. Trimming took 0 bases from V and 6 from J, leaving 13 bases between them. Germline V gene sequence: CDR1 SGHDT, CDR2 YYEEEE.

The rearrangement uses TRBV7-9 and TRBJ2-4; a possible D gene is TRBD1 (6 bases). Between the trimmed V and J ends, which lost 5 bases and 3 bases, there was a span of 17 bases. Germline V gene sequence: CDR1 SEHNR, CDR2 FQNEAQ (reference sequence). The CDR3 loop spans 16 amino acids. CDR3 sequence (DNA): TGTGCCAGCAGCCTGCCAGGGGAACTCGGCAAAAACATTCAGTACTTC. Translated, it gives CASSLPGELGKNIQYF.

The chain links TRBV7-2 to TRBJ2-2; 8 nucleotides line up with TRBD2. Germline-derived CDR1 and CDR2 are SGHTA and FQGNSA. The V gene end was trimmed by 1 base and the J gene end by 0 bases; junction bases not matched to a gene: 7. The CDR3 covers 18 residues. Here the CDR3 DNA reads TGTGCCAGCAGCTTAGGAATAGCGGGGCCGCCGAACACCGGGGAGCTGTTTTTT. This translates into CASSLGIAGPPNTGELFF.

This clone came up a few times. The chain's CDR3 is CATRRTGAYYGYTF. The CDR3 DNA follows: TGTGCCACCAGACGGACAGGGGCGTACTATGGCTACACCTTC. The gene calls are TRBV5-8 and TRBJ1-2, with 9 bases lining up with TRBD1. V trimming: 9 bases; J trimming: 3 bases; junction bases outside the gene matches: 9. The CDR3 has 14 residues. Germline-derived CDR1 and CDR2 are SGHTS and YDEGEE.

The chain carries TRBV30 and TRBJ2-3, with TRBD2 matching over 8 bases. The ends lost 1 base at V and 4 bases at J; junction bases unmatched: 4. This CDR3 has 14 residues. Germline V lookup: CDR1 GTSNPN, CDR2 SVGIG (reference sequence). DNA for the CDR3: TGTGCCTGGAGTGGACTAGCGTTTTCAGATACGCAGTATTTT. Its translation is CAWSGLAFSDTQYF. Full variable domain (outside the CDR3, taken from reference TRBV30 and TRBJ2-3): SQTIHQWPATLVQPVGSPLSLECTVEGTSNPNLYWYRQAAGRGLQLLFYSVGIGQISSEVPQNLSASRPQDRQFILSSKKLLLSDSGFYLCAWSGLAFSDTQYFGPGTRLTVL.

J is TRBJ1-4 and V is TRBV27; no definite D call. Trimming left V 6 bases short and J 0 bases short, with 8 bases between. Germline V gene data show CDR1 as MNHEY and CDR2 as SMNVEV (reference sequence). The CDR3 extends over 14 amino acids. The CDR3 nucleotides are TGTGCCAGCAGCAGATCTGCAACTAATGAAAAACTGTTTTTT. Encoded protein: CASSRSATNEKLFF.

As DNA, the CDR3 is TGTGCCAGCAGTTTCTTGGACGAGCAGTACTTC. Translated: CASSFLDEQYF. The chain carries TRBV27 and TRBJ2-7; no clear D. Germline V gives CDR1 MNHEY, CDR2 SMNVEV (reference sequence). CDR3 size: 11 residues. Deletions cut 3 bases from V and 5 bases from J, with 5 bases between.

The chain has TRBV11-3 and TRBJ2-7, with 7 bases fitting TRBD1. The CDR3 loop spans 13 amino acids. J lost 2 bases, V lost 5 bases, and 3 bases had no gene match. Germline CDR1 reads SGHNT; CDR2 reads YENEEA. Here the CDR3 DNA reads TGTGCCAGCAGCCTGGGACAGCCCTACGAGCAGTACTTC. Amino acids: CASSLGQPYEQYF.

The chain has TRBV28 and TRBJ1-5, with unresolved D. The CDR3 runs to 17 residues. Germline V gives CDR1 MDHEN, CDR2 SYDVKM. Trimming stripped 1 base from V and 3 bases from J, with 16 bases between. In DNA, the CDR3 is TGTGCCAGCAGTTTATATGCCCAGGCAGGCGTCAATCAGCCCCAGCATTTT. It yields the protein CASSLYAQAGVNQPQHF.

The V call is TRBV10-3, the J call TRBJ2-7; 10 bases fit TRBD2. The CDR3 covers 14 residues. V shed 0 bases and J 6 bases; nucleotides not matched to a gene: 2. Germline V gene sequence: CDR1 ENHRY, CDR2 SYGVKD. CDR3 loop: CAISESGLAAEQYF. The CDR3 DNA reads TGTGCCATCAGTGAGTCTGGACTAGCGGCCGAGCAGTACTTC.

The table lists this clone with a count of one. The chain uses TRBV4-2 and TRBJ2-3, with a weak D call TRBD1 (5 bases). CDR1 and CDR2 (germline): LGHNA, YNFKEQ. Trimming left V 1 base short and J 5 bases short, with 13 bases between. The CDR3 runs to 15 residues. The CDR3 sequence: CASSQVTFQGDTQYF. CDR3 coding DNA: TGTGCCAGCAGCCAAGTAACTTTTCAGGGAGATACGCAGTATTTT.

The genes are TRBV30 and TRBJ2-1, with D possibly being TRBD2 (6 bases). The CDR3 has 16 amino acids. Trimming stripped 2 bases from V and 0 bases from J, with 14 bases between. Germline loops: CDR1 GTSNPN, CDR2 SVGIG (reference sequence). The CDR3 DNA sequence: TGTGCCTGGAGTTTTGGACTAACCTCCTCCTACAATGAGCAGTTCTTC. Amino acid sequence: CAWSFGLTSSYNEQFF.